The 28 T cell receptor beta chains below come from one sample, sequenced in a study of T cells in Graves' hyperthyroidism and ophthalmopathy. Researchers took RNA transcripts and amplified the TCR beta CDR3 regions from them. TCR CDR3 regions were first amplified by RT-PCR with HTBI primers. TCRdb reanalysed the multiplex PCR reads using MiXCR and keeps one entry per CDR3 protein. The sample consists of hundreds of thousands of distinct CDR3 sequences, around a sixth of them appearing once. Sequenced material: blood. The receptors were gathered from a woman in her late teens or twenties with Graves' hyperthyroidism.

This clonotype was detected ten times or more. The CDR3 spells CASNQARTGELFF. In DNA, the CDR3 is TGTGCCAGCAATCAGGCGCGCACCGGGGAGCTGTTTTTT. The chain has TRBV6-1 and TRBJ2-2, with D unresolved. Germline V gene sequence: CDR1 MNHNS, CDR2 SASEGT. This CDR3 contains 13 residues. Trimming took off 7 bases at V and 4 bases at J, with 10 bases between the two ends.

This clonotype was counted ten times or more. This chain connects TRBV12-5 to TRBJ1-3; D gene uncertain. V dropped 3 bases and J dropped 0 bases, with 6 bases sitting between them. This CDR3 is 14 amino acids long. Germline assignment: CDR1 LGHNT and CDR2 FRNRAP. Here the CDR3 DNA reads TGTGCTAGTGGTTTAATTTCCTCTGGAAACACCATATATTTT. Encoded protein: CASGLISSGNTIYF. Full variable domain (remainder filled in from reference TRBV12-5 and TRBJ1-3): DARVTQTPRHKVTEMGQEVTMRCQPILGHNTVFWYRQTMMQGLELLAYFRNRAPLDDSGMPKDRFSAEMPDATLATLKIQPSEPRDSAVYFCASGLISSGNTIYFGEGSWLTVV.

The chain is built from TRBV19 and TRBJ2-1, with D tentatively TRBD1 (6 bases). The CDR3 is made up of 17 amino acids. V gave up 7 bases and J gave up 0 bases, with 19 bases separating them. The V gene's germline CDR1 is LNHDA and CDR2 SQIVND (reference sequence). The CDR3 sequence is CASKPQGRGSSYNEQFF. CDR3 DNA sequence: TGTGCCAGTAAGCCCCAGGGAAGGGGGAGCTCCTACAATGAGCAGTTCTTC.

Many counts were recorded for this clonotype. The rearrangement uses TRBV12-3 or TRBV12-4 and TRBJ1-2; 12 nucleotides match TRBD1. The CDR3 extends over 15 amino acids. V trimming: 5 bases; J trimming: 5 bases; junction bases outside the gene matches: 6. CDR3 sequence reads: CASSPGTGGEYGYTF. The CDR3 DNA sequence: TGTGCCAGCAGTCCGGGGACAGGGGGCGAATATGGCTACACCTTC.

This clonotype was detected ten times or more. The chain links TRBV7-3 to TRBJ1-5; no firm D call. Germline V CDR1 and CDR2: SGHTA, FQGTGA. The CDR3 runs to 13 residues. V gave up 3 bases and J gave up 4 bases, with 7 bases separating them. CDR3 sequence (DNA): TGTGCCAGCAGCTTGACGAGGAATCAGCCCCAGCATTTT. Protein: CASSLTRNQPQHF.

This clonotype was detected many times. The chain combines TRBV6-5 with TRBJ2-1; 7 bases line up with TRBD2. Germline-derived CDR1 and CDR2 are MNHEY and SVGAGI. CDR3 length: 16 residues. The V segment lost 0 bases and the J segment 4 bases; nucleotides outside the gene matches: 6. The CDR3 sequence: CASSYSWGRAYNEQFF. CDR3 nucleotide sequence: TGTGCCAGCAGTTACTCGTGGGGGAGGGCGTACAATGAGCAGTTCTTC.

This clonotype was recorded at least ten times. The chain's CDR3 is CASSYEGVFNSPLHF. The DNA of the CDR3 is TGCGCCAGCAGCTACGAGGGGGTCTTCAATTCACCCCTCCACTTT. The V gene is TRBV5-1, the J gene TRBJ1-6, with D possibly TRBD1 on 6 matching bases. The germline V and J ends were trimmed by 3 bases and 7 bases, with 14 bases remaining between them. Per germline, CDR1 SGHRS and CDR2 YFSETQ. The CDR3 contains 15 residues.

The CDR3 sequence: CASSFGGSGPLSRVSYEQYF. In DNA, the CDR3 is TGTGCCAGCAGTTTTGGAGGGTCGGGACCACTCTCAAGGGTCTCCTACGAGCAGTACTTC. The gene calls are TRBV12-3 or TRBV12-4 and TRBJ2-7, with D perhaps matching TRBD2 (6 bases). There are 20 residues in the CDR3. The V end was cut by 3 bases, the J end by 0 bases, with 27 bases between.

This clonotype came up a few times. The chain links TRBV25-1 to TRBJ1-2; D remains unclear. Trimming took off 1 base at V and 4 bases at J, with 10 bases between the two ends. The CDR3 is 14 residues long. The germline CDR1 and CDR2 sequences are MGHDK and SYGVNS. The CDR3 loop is CASSEFASAYGYTF. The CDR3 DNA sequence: TGTGCCAGCAGTGAATTTGCGTCCGCCTATGGCTACACCTTC.

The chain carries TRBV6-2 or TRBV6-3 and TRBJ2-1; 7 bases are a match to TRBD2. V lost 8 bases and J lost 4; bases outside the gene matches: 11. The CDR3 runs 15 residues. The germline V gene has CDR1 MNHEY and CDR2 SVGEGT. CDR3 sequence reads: CASDRASGIYNEQFF. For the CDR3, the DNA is TGTGCCAGCGATAGGGCTAGCGGTATTTACAATGAGCAGTTCTTC.

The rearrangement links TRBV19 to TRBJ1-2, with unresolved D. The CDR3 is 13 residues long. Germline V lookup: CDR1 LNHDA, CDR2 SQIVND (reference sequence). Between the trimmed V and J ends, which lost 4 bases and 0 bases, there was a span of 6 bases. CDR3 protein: CASSKAANYGYTF. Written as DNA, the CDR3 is TGTGCCAGTAGTAAGGCGGCTAACTATGGCTACACCTTC.

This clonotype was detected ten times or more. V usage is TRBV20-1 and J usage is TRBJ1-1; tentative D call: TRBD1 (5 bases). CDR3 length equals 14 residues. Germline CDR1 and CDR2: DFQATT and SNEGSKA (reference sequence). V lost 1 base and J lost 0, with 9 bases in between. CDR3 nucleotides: TGCAGTGCTAGAGGGAGGGGCATGAACACTGAAGCTTTCTTT. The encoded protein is CSARGRGMNTEAFF.

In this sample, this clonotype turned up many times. The CDR3 protein is CASSAGGAAKLFF. Written as DNA, the CDR3 is TGTGCCAGCAGCGCCGGCGGGGCAGCGAAACTGTTTTTT. The rearrangement links TRBV7-2 to TRBJ1-4; D might be TRBD1 (5 bases). The CDR3 is made up of 13 amino acids. Germline V lookup: CDR1 SGHTA, CDR2 FQGNSA. V was cut by 5 bases and J by 11 bases, with 15 bases left in between.

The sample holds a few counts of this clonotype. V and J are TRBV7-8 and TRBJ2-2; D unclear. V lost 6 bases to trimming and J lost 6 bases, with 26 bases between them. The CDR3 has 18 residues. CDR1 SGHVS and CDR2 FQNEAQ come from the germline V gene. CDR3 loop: CASRVLGNSRTLAGELFF. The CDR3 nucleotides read TGTGCCAGCAGGGTATTAGGGAACAGTCGGACGCTTGCCGGGGAGCTGTTTTTT.

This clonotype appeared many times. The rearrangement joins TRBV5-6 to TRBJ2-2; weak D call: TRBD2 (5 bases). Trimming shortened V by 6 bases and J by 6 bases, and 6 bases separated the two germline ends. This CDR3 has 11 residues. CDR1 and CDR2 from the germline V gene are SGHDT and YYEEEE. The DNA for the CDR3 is TGTGCCAGCAAGGGAGCCGGGGAGCTGTTTTTT. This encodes CASKGAGELFF.

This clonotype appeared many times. The CDR3 DNA reads TGCAGTGCGAACACGGGACTAGGTTATCCCACAGATACGCAGTATTTT. Its translation is CSANTGLGYPTDTQYF. V gene TRBV20-1 combines with J gene TRBJ2-3, with 8 bases fitting TRBD2. The J segment lost 2 bases and the V segment lost 6 bases, leaving 13 bases of the junction unmatched. From germline, CDR1 is DFQATT and CDR2 SNEGSKA (reference sequence). The CDR3 is made up of 16 amino acids.

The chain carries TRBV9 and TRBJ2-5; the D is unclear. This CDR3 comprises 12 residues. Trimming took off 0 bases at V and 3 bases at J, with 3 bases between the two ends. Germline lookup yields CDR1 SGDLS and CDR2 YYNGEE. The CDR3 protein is CASSVDEETQYF. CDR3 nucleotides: TGTGCCAGCAGCGTAGATGAAGAGACCCAGTACTTC.

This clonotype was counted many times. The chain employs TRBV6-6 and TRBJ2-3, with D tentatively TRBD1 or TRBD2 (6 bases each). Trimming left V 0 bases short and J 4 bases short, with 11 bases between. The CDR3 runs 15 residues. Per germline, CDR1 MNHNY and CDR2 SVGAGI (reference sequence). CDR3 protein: CASSYSGGSADTQYF. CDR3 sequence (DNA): TGTGCCAGCAGTTACTCAGGGGGGAGCGCAGATACGCAGTATTTT.

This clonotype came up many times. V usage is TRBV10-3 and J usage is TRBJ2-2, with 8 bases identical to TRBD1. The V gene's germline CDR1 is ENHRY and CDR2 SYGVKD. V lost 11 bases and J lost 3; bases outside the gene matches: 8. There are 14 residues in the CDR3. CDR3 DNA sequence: TGTGCCGTGTCGGACAGGGCCGACACCGGGGAGCTGTTTTTT. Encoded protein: CAVSDRADTGELFF.

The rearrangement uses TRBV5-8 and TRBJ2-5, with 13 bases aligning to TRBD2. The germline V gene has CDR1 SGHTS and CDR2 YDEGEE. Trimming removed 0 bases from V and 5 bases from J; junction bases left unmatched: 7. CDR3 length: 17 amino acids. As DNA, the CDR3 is TGTGCCAGCAGCTTGGCGACTAGCGGGGGGCACGGGGAGACCCAGTACTTC. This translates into CASSLATSGGHGETQYF.

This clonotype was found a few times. CDR3 nucleotide sequence: TGTGCCAGCAGCCCCACCCCGTGGGTTCAAGAGACCCAGTACTTC. It codes for CASSPTPWVQETQYF. The chain carries TRBV13 and TRBJ2-5; D is undetermined. The length of the CDR3 is 15 residues. The germline V and J ends were trimmed by 5 bases and 2 bases, with 15 bases remaining between them. Germline V gene sequence: CDR1 PRHDT, CDR2 FYEKMQ (reference sequence).

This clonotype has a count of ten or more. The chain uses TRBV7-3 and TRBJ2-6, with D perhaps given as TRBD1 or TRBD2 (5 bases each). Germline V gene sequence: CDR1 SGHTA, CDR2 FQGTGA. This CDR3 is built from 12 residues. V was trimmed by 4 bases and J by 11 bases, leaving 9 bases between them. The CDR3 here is CASSSGRDVLTF. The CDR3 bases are TGTGCCAGCAGCTCGGGACGGGACGTCCTGACTTTC.

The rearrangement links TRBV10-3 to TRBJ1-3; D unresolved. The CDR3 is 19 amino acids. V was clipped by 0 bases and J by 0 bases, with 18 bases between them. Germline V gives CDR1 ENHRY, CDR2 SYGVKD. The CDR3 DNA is TGTGCCATCAGTGAGTCGATCTCCTTGGCTTCTTACTCTGGAAACACCATATATTTT. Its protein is CAISESISLASYSGNTIYF.

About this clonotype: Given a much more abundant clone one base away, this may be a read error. In DNA, the CDR3 is TGTGCCACCAGTGCAGAGGCCGGTCAGCCCCAGCATTTT. Translation gives CATSAEAGQPQHF. V gene TRBV24-1 combines with J gene TRBJ1-5, with D unresolved. This CDR3 is built from 13 residues. Deletions cut 5 bases from V and 6 bases from J, with 10 bases between. Germline lookup yields CDR1 KGHDR and CDR2 SFDVKD.

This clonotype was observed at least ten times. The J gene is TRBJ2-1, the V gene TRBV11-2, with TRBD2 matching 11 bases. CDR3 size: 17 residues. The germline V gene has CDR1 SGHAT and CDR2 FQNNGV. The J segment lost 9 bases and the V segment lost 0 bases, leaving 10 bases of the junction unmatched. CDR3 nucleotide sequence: TGTGCCAGCAGCTTAGATACTAGCGGGAGCGGAAATGTTGAGCAGTTCTTC. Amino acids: CASSLDTSGSGNVEQFF.

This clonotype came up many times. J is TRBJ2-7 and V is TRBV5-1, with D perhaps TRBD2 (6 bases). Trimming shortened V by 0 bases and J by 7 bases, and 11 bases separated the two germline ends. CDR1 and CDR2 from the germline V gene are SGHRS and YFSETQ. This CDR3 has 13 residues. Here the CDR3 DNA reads TGCGCCAGCAGCTTGGAGTCAGGGAGGGAGCAGTACTTC. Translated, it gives CASSLESGREQYF.

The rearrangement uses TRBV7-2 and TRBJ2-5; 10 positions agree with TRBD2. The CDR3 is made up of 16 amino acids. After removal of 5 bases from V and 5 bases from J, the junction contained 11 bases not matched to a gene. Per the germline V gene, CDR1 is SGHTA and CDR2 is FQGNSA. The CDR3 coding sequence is TGTGCCAGCAGCCCTCTAGCGGGGGTTCAGGGTGAGACCCAGTACTTC. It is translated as CASSPLAGVQGETQYF. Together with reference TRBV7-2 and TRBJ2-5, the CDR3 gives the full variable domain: GAGVSQSPSNKVTEKGKDVELRCDPISGHTALYWYRQSLGQGLEFLIYFQGNSAPDKSGLPSDRFSAERTGGSVSTLTIQRTQQEDSAVYLCASSPLAGVQGETQYFGPGTRLLVL.

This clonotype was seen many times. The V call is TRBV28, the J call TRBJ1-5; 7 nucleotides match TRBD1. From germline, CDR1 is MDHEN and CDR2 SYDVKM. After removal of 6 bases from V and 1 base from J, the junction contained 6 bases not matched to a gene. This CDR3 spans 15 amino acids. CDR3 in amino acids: CASSSDRVSNQPQHF. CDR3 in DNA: TGTGCCAGCAGCTCCGACAGGGTCAGCAATCAGCCCCAGCATTTT. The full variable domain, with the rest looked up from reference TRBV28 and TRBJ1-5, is DVKVTQSSRYLVKRTGEKVFLECVQDMDHENMFWYRQDPGLGLRLIYFSYDVKMKEKGDIPEGYSVSREKKERFSLILESASTNQTSMYLCASSSDRVSNQPQHFGDGTRLSIL.